The rows below give T cell receptor beta chains drawn from one sample of a study of CXCR3-negative and CXCR3-positive naive CD8 T cells. TCRdb re-called the 5' RACE reads and gives one entry per CDR3 protein, without DNA. The sample totals 150,000 to 180,000 distinct CDR3 sequences; its top ten clones hold 0.45% to 0.55%. The sequenced sample was naive CXCR3+ CD8+ T cells from blood. All receptors come from a human donor in good health. Some clones in this sample may be carry-over from other donors' samples. CDR3s include the opening cysteine and the closing phenylalanine or tryptophan.

TRBV6-1	TRBJ2-7	CASNPASGASYEQYF
TRBV7-9	TRBJ2-2	CASSFSENTGELFF
TRBV10-3	TRBJ2-7	CATGVGGGYEQYF
TRBV7-6	TRBJ2-3	CASSSQEQRDTDTQYF
TRBV10-3	TRBJ1-2	CAIRVISGTELGDFTGYTF
TRBV29-1	TRBJ2-5	CSVELAGDEQETQYF
TRBV7-9	TRBJ2-5	CASSSRGQETQYF
TRBV12-3/TRBV12-4	TRBJ2-5	CASSLSRSNRETQYF
TRBV14	TRBJ2-1	CASSRDRGPSYNEQFF
TRBV11-2	TRBJ2-2	CASSQHTTSGVLANTGELFF
TRBV13	TRBJ2-1	CASSSLGTSGFYNEQFF
TRBV28	TRBJ2-1	CASSSSSGRSNEQFF
TRBV29-1	TRBJ2-2	CSGLGQAGELFF
TRBV15	TRBJ1-2	CATSRDWIPDRDGYTF
TRBV29-1	TRBJ2-7	CSVEDGDREDYEQYF
TRBV25-1	TRBJ2-5	CASSEDGDSGTQYF
TRBV28	TRBJ2-1	CASSLAGVYNEQFF
TRBV27	TRBJ1-1	CASSLYLGSTEAFF
TRBV7-9	TRBJ1-2	CASSLAIIEAIGANNYGYTF
TRBV3-1	TRBJ2-3	CASSQDIQSGDTQYF
TRBV14	TRBJ2-1	CASSQVGGSNNEQFF
TRBV15	TRBJ2-1	CATRQGFRGNEQFF
TRBV29-1	TRBJ2-7	CSVEDGGTGRHEQYF
TRBV28	TRBJ2-7	CASSSTASYEQYF
TRBV4-2	TRBJ1-1	CASSQVTGMNTEAFF
TRBV12-3/TRBV12-4	TRBJ1-3	CASRAIPGTAGNTIYF
TRBV15	TRBJ2-7	CATSPLVEVPYEQYF
TRBV13	TRBJ2-7	CASSDRGLPEQYF
TRBV7-8	TRBJ2-7	CASSLSGTYEQYF
TRBV29-1	TRBJ2-1	CSVGSAGANEQFF
TRBV28	TRBJ1-5	CASSLFGTDSNQPQHF
TRBV27	TRBJ2-1	CASSFSWGGDEQFF
TRBV29-1	TRBJ1-2	CSVEGPGYGYTF
TRBV12-3/TRBV12-4	TRBJ1-1	CASSFPPEAFF
TRBV7-2	TRBJ2-3	CASSLALAGANTDTQYF
TRBV7-9	TRBJ2-1	CAILGFTYNEQFF
TRBV7-9	TRBJ2-5	CASSHRDQQEETQYF
TRBV28	TRBJ1-5	CASSRGYQPQHF
TRBV27	TRBJ2-1	CASSPLSGSEPNEQFF
TRBV6-6	TRBJ2-2	CASSPRPGTGALSTGELFF
TRBV20-1	TRBJ2-1	CSSLDRGAENEQFF
TRBV12-3/TRBV12-4	TRBJ2-3	CASRADTDTQYF
TRBV7-6	TRBJ2-7	CASSSGGNDEQYF